These T cell receptor beta chains were read from a single sample in a study of regulatory T cells in long-lasting Graves disease. TCRdb processed the multiplex PCR reads anew with MiXCR; each CDR3 protein has one entry. Of around 500,000 distinct CDR3 sequences detected, 9.5% to 15% appear once; the ten largest clones hold approximately 9%. These data are also associated with another study on T cells in Graves' hyperthyroidism and ophthalmopathy.

Material: peripheral blood mononuclear cells (PBMCs), obtained at new diagnosis, from a patient treated with antithyroid drugs. The receptors stem from a woman aged 25 to 45 with Graves disease. Each CDR3 is given with its conserved first and last residue. Fields, in order: D gene, J gene, V gene, clone size, CDR3 DNA, CDR3 protein. D genes are given only for firm matches. The listing skips clone size in some rows; elsewhere it reads once, few, many or a size class.

d_call: .
j_call: TRBJ2-2
v_call: TRBV11-2
clone_size: many
cdr3_nt: TGTGCCAGCAGCTCCCTCCAGAGAATAGCGTCAGGGGAGCTGTTTTTT
cdr3_aa: CASSSLQRIASGELFF

d_call: .
j_call: TRBJ2-7
v_call: TRBV18
clone_size: many
cdr3_nt: TGTGCCAGCTCACCACCCGGGGGCCTAGCCTACGAGCAGTACTTC
cdr3_aa: CASSPPGGLAYEQYF

d_call: .
j_call: TRBJ1-1
v_call: TRBV4-1
clone_size: many
cdr3_nt: TGCGCCAGCAGCCGACAATCAGGGCTAAACACTGAAGCTTTCTTT
cdr3_aa: CASSRQSGLNTEAFF

d_call: .
j_call: TRBJ1-2
v_call: TRBV3-1
clone_size: many
cdr3_nt: TGTGCCAGCAGCCAAGTGGCCGTCTCGTACTATGGCTACACCTTC
cdr3_aa: CASSQVAVSYYGYTF

d_call: .
j_call: TRBJ2-7
v_call: TRBV2
clone_size: many
cdr3_nt: TGTGCCAGCAGTGAAGGGACGTGGGTCTCCTACGAGCAGTACTTC
cdr3_aa: CASSEGTWVSYEQYF

d_call: .
j_call: TRBJ1-5
v_call: TRBV3-1
clone_size: few
cdr3_nt: TGTGCCAGCAGCCAAGATGGTACGGATCAGCCCCAGCATTTT
cdr3_aa: CASSQDGTDQPQHF

d_call: .
j_call: TRBJ2-7
v_call: TRBV5-8
clone_size: few
cdr3_nt: TGTGCCAGCAGACCCCATGGAGTAGGAAGCACCTACGAGCAGTACTTC
cdr3_aa: CASRPHGVGSTYEQYF

d_call: .
j_call: TRBJ1-5
v_call: TRBV24-1
clone_size: few
cdr3_nt: TGTGCCACCGGAGCCTGGCAGCCCCAGCATTTT
cdr3_aa: CATGAWQPQHF

d_call: TRBD2
j_call: TRBJ2-1
v_call: TRBV20-1
clone_size: few
cdr3_nt: TGCAGTGCCCCGAGGGACTATGATGAGCAGTTCTTC
cdr3_aa: CSAPRDYDEQFF

d_call: .
j_call: TRBJ1-6
v_call: TRBV11-2
clone_size: .
cdr3_nt: TGTGCCAGCAGCTCGGGGCGGGGGAGGGCAGGATCACCCCTCCACTTT
cdr3_aa: CASSSGRGRAGSPLHF

d_call: .
j_call: TRBJ1-1
v_call: TRBV7-3
clone_size: many
cdr3_nt: TGTGCCAGCAGCTTTCTTCGGGGACTGAACACTAAAGCTTTCTTT
cdr3_aa: CASSFLRGLNTKAFF

d_call: TRBD2
j_call: TRBJ2-3
v_call: TRBV28
clone_size: many
cdr3_nt: TGTGCCAGCAGTTGGCTAGCGGGAGGTTCAGATACGCAGTATTTT
cdr3_aa: CASSWLAGGSDTQYF

d_call: TRBD1
j_call: TRBJ1-2
v_call: TRBV6-1
clone_size: .
cdr3_nt: TGTGCCAGCAGAAGGATCGGGACAGGTCAAGGCTACACCTTC
cdr3_aa: CASRRIGTGQGYTF

d_call: .
j_call: TRBJ2-5
v_call: TRBV7-2
clone_size: many
cdr3_nt: TGTGCCAGCAGCCTCACAGGGCCCCAAGAGACCCAGTACTTC
cdr3_aa: CASSLTGPQETQYF

d_call: .
j_call: TRBJ2-7
v_call: TRBV7-9
clone_size: .
cdr3_nt: TGTGCCAGCAGCTCCATCGACGAGCAGTACTTC
cdr3_aa: CASSSIDEQYF

d_call: TRBD1
j_call: TRBJ1-1
v_call: TRBV2
clone_size: many
cdr3_nt: TGTGCCAGCAGCAGGGACAGGGTAAGAGCTTTCTTT
cdr3_aa: CASSRDRVRAFF

d_call: .
j_call: TRBJ1-1
v_call: TRBV6-1
clone_size: many
cdr3_nt: TGTGCCAGCAGTGAAGCGGTAATCGGAGTTCCTGAAGCTTTCTTT
cdr3_aa: CASSEAVIGVPEAFF

d_call: .
j_call: TRBJ2-1
v_call: TRBV6-2/TRBV6-3
clone_size: many
cdr3_nt: TGTGCCAGCAGTTACCCGGGAGCATCCTACAATGAGCAGTTCTTC
cdr3_aa: CASSYPGASYNEQFF

d_call: .
j_call: TRBJ2-2
v_call: TRBV2
clone_size: few
cdr3_nt: TGTGCCAGCAGTCCCACAGGGTGGGGCGGGGAGCTGTTTTTT
cdr3_aa: CASSPTGWGGELFF

d_call: .
j_call: TRBJ1-2
v_call: TRBV2
clone_size: many
cdr3_nt: TGTGCCAGCAGTGTACAGGGTGGCTATGGCTACACCTTC
cdr3_aa: CASSVQGGYGYTF

d_call: .
j_call: TRBJ2-7
v_call: TRBV9
clone_size: few
cdr3_nt: TGTGCCAGCAGCGTCACCTATCTGGGGGAGCAGTACTTC
cdr3_aa: CASSVTYLGEQYF

d_call: .
j_call: TRBJ1-2
v_call: TRBV6-1
clone_size: many
cdr3_nt: TGTGCCAGCAGTGAAGCGCGTGGAGGCTACACCTTC
cdr3_aa: CASSEARGGYTF

d_call: .
j_call: TRBJ1-2
v_call: TRBV6-5
clone_size: many
cdr3_nt: TGTGCCAGCAGTTACACGGGTGACAGGAGCGATAACTATGGCTACACCTTC
cdr3_aa: CASSYTGDRSDNYGYTF

d_call: .
j_call: TRBJ2-2
v_call: TRBV20-1
clone_size: many
cdr3_nt: TGCAGTGCTTCGGGTAGCCCGAACACCGGGGAGCTGTTTTTT
cdr3_aa: CSASGSPNTGELFF

d_call: TRBD1
j_call: TRBJ2-5
v_call: TRBV9
clone_size: many
cdr3_nt: TGTGCCAGCAGCGTAGCCCGGGACAGGGAGACCCAGTACTTC
cdr3_aa: CASSVARDRETQYF

d_call: TRBD2
j_call: TRBJ2-4
v_call: TRBV11-1
clone_size: .
cdr3_nt: TGTGCCAGCAGCTTACCACGGACTAGCGGGGGCCCAGACATCCCTTTGATAGCCAAAAACATTCAGTACTTC
cdr3_aa: CASSLPRTSGGPDIPLIAKNIQYF

d_call: TRBD1
j_call: TRBJ2-7
v_call: TRBV11-2
clone_size: many
cdr3_nt: TGTGCCAGCAGTCCCGGGACAGGGGCCTCCTACGAGCAGTACTTC
cdr3_aa: CASSPGTGASYEQYF

d_call: .
j_call: TRBJ1-2
v_call: TRBV2
clone_size: few
cdr3_nt: TGTGCCAGCGTGGATAGGAATGACTATGGCTACACCTTC
cdr3_aa: CASVDRNDYGYTF

d_call: .
j_call: TRBJ1-1
v_call: TRBV30
clone_size: .
cdr3_nt: TGTGCCTGGAGTAAAACAGGGTTCACTGAAGCTTTCTTT
cdr3_aa: CAWSKTGFTEAFF

d_call: .
j_call: TRBJ2-2
v_call: TRBV6-1
clone_size: few
cdr3_nt: TGTGCCAGTTGGGACAAAAACACCAGGGAGCTGTTTTTT
cdr3_aa: CASWDKNTRELFF

d_call: .
j_call: TRBJ2-2
v_call: TRBV6-5
clone_size: many
cdr3_nt: TGTGCCAGCAGTTACGCTAAGCCCCTGAACACCGGGGAGCTGTTTTTT
cdr3_aa: CASSYAKPLNTGELFF

d_call: .
j_call: TRBJ1-1
v_call: TRBV28
clone_size: many
cdr3_nt: TGTGCCAGCTATCAGGGTAGGACTGAAGCTTTCTTT
cdr3_aa: CASYQGRTEAFF

d_call: .
j_call: TRBJ2-1
v_call: TRBV20-1
clone_size: many
cdr3_nt: TGCAGTGCTAGATCGGGGGCCTTTTACAATGAGCAGTTCTTC
cdr3_aa: CSARSGAFYNEQFF

d_call: TRBD1
j_call: TRBJ2-1
v_call: TRBV13
clone_size: .
cdr3_nt: TGTGCCAGCAGCCCCCCGGGACAGCCCTACAATGAGCAGTTCTTC
cdr3_aa: CASSPPGQPYNEQFF

d_call: .
j_call: TRBJ2-4
v_call: TRBV6-1
clone_size: .
cdr3_nt: TGTGCCAGCAGCTCTCAGCCGCAGACTAGGAACATTCAGTACTTC
cdr3_aa: CASSSQPQTRNIQYF

d_call: TRBD1
j_call: TRBJ2-1
v_call: TRBV28
clone_size: many
cdr3_nt: TGTGCCAGCGGAACAGGGGTATGGGTCTACAATGAGCAGTTCTTC
cdr3_aa: CASGTGVWVYNEQFF

d_call: TRBD2
j_call: TRBJ2-7
v_call: TRBV29-1
clone_size: few
cdr3_nt: TGCAGCGTTGGGACTAGCGGGGGTTACGAGCAGTACTTC
cdr3_aa: CSVGTSGGYEQYF

d_call: TRBD2
j_call: TRBJ2-1
v_call: TRBV20-1
clone_size: many
cdr3_nt: TGCAGTGCTAGAGATTGGCGACTAGCGGCTTCCTACAATGAGCAGTTCTTC
cdr3_aa: CSARDWRLAASYNEQFF

d_call: TRBD1
j_call: TRBJ1-5
v_call: TRBV19
clone_size: many
cdr3_nt: TGTGCCAGTAGTACTGGGACAGGGGGTTGGCAGCCCCAGCATTTT
cdr3_aa: CASSTGTGGWQPQHF

d_call: .
j_call: TRBJ1-1
v_call: TRBV3-1
clone_size: many
cdr3_nt: TGTGCCAGCACCCGAGGGGGGTCGGTCCCTACAATCGCTGAAGCTTTCTTT
cdr3_aa: CASTRGGSVPTIAEAFF

d_call: TRBD1
j_call: TRBJ1-2
v_call: TRBV12-3/TRBV12-4
clone_size: many
cdr3_nt: TGTGCCAGCAGTGGGACAGGGAAAAACTATGGCTACACCTTC
cdr3_aa: CASSGTGKNYGYTF

d_call: .
j_call: TRBJ2-7
v_call: TRBV6-2/TRBV6-3
clone_size: .
cdr3_nt: TGTGCCACTCGGCCCTCCGAAAGGGGCTCCTACGAGCAGTACTTC
cdr3_aa: CATRPSERGSYEQYF

d_call: TRBD1
j_call: TRBJ1-4
v_call: TRBV5-1
clone_size: .
cdr3_nt: TGCGCCAGCAGCCCGGACAGGGAGAGGGGGGAGGGAAAACTGTTTTTT
cdr3_aa: CASSPDRERGEGKLFF

d_call: .
j_call: TRBJ2-3
v_call: TRBV27
clone_size: .
cdr3_nt: TGTGCCAGCAGTCCTTTTTCGGGAGCTACAGATACGCAGTATTTT
cdr3_aa: CASSPFSGATDTQYF

d_call: TRBD1
j_call: TRBJ1-2
v_call: TRBV4-1
clone_size: few
cdr3_nt: TGCGCCAGCAGCCAAGGATTGGTACGCGACAGGGGACGACGTGGCTACACCTTC
cdr3_aa: CASSQGLVRDRGRRGYTF

d_call: .
j_call: TRBJ2-3
v_call: TRBV6-5
clone_size: many
cdr3_nt: TGTGCCAGCAGTTACGAGGCTAGCCCTAGCACAGATACGCAGTATTTT
cdr3_aa: CASSYEASPSTDTQYF

d_call: .
j_call: TRBJ2-1
v_call: TRBV7-9
clone_size: .
cdr3_nt: .
cdr3_aa: CASSFGSGTWLF

d_call: .
j_call: TRBJ2-1
v_call: TRBV6-2/TRBV6-3
clone_size: many
cdr3_nt: TGTGCCAGCAGTTACTCTCTCATGCGAGTAGTGGCGGAGTCCTACAATGAGCAGTTCTTC
cdr3_aa: CASSYSLMRVVAESYNEQFF

d_call: TRBD1
j_call: TRBJ2-7
v_call: TRBV12-3/TRBV12-4
clone_size: many
cdr3_nt: TGTGCCAGCGGGTGGACAGGGGTCGAGCAGTACTTC
cdr3_aa: CASGWTGVEQYF

d_call: .
j_call: TRBJ1-1
v_call: TRBV6-9
clone_size: many
cdr3_nt: TGTGCCAGCAGTTATAGTCAAGAGAACACTGAAGCTTTCTTT
cdr3_aa: CASSYSQENTEAFF

d_call: .
j_call: TRBJ1-5
v_call: TRBV12-3/TRBV12-4
clone_size: many
cdr3_nt: TGTGCCAGCAGTTTTGGGGGTTTTAATCAGCCCCAGCATTTT
cdr3_aa: CASSFGGFNQPQHF

d_call: TRBD1
j_call: TRBJ2-2
v_call: TRBV11-3
clone_size: many
cdr3_nt: TGTGCCAGCAGCCACTGGGGACAGGGTAACACCGGGGAGCTGTTTTTT
cdr3_aa: CASSHWGQGNTGELFF

d_call: .
j_call: TRBJ1-1
v_call: TRBV20-1
clone_size: many
cdr3_nt: TGCAGTGCTACCCGAGGGGGGCGGACTGAAGCTTTCTTT
cdr3_aa: CSATRGGRTEAFF

d_call: TRBD1
j_call: TRBJ1-4
v_call: TRBV5-5
clone_size: many
cdr3_nt: TGTGCCAGCAGCTCCCGGGACAGGGGTTATGAAAAACTGTTTTTT
cdr3_aa: CASSSRDRGYEKLFF

d_call: .
j_call: TRBJ1-5
v_call: TRBV27
clone_size: .
cdr3_nt: TGTGCCAGCAGTTTATCGGGGCCATTAAATCAGCCCCAGCATTTT
cdr3_aa: CASSLSGPLNQPQHF

d_call: .
j_call: TRBJ1-1
v_call: TRBV7-2
clone_size: many
cdr3_nt: TGTGCCAGCAGCTTCTTGGGGGCCGTCACTGAAGCTTTCTTT
cdr3_aa: CASSFLGAVTEAFF